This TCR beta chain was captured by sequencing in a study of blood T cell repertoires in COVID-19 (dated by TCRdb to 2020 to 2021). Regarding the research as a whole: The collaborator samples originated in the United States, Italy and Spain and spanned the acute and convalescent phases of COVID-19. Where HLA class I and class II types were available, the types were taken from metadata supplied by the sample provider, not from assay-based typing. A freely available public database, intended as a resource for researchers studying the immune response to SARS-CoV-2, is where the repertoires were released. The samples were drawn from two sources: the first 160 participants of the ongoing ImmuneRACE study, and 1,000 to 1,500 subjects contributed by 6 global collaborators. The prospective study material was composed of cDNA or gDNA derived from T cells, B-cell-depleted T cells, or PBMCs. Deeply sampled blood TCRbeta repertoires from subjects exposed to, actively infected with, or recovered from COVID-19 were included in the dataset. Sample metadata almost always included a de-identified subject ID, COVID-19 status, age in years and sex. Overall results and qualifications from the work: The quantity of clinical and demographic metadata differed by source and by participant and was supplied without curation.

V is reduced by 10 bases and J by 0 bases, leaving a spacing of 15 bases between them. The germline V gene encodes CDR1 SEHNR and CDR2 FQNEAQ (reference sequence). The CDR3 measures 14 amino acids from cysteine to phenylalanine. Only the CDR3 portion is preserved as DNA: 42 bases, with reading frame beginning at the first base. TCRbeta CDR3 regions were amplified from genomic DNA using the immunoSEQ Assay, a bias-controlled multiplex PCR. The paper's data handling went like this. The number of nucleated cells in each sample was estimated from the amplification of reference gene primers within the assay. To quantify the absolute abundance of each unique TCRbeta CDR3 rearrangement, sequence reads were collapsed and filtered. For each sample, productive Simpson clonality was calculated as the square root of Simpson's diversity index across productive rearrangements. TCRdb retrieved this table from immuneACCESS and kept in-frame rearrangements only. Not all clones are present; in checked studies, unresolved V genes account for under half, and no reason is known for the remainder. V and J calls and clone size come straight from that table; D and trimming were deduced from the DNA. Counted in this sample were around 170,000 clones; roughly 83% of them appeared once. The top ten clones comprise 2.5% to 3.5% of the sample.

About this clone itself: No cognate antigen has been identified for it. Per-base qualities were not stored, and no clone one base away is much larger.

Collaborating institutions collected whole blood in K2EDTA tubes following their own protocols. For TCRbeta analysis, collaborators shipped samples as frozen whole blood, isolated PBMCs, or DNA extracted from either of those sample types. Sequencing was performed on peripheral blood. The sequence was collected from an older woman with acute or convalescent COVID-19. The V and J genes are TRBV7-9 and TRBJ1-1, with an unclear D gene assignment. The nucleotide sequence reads TGTGCCAACCAGCCCGGGTTAATGAACACTGAAGCTTTCTTT. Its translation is CANQPGLMNTEAFF. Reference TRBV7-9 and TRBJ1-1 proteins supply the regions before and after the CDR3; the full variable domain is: DTGVSQNPRHKITKRGQNVTFRCDPISEHNRLYWYRQTLGQGPEFLTYFQNEAQLEKSRLLSDRFSAERPKGSFSTLEIQRTEQGDSAMYLCANQPGLMNTEAFFGQGTRLTVV.